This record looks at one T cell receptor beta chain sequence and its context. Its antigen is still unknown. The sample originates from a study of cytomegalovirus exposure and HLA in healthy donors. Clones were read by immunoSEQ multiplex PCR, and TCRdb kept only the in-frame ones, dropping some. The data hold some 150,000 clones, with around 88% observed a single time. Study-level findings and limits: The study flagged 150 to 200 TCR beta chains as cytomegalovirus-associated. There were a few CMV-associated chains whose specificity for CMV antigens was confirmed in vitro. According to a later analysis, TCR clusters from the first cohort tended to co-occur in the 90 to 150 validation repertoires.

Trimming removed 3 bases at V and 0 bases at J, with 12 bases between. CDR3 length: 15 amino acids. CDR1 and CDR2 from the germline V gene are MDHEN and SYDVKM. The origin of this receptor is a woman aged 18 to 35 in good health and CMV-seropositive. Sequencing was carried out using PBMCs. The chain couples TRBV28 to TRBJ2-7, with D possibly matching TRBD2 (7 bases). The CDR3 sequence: CASSFPGGPSYEQYF. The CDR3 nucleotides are TGTGCCAGCAGTTTCCCCGGGGGGCCCTCCTACGAGCAGTACTTC.